This T cell receptor beta chain emerged from a study of vaccination effects on CD4 cells after COVID-19. Sequencing in the ViraFEST assay came after antigen-specific CD4+ T cells had been expanded with viral peptide pools, which were used to stimulate PBMC. Investigators separated out CD4+ T cells once around 9 days of culture had passed. Participants each got two BNT162b2 or mRNA-1273 vaccine doses. Some clones are missing from TCRdb's copy, which holds only in-frame ones; the method was immunoSEQ multiplex PCR. The repertoire holds tens of thousands of clones, with around 77% as singletons. This clone was seen just once. The antigen is not known. V was cut by 3 bases and J by 0 bases, with 12 bases left in between. The CDR3 is made up of 16 amino acids. CDR1 and CDR2 (germline): KGHSH, LQKENI.

The TCR comes from a human donor who received a COVID-19 vaccine. The material sequenced was CD4+ T cells from PBMCs cultured with HCoV-229E spike peptides, taken after COVID-19 vaccination. V usage is TRBV18 and J usage is TRBJ1-3; weak D call: TRBD1 (5 bases). The CDR3 nucleotides read TGTGCCAGCTCACCCGTAGGGGAATACTCTGGAAACACCATATATTTT. Encoded protein: CASSPVGEYSGNTIYF. The full variable domain, completed using reference TRBV18 and TRBJ1-3, is NAGVMQNPRHLVRRRGQEARLRCSPMKGHSHVYWYRQLPEEGLKFMVYLQKENIIDESGMPKERFSAEFPKEGPSILRIQQVVRGDSAAYFCASSPVGEYSGNTIYFGEGSWLTVV.